A single sample gave rise to the 15 T cell receptor beta chains below, sequenced in a study of blood T cell repertoires in COVID-19. Generated by immunoSEQ multiplex PCR, the TCRdb table keeps only in-frame clones and is missing some. The sample includes 100,000 to 150,000 clones, under 85% of them seen just once. Sample: peripheral blood. These receptor sequences come from a man aged 40-49 years with active or convalescent COVID-19.

The V and J genes are TRBV9 and TRBJ2-4; the D gene is possibly TRBD2 (7 bases). Deletions cut 0 bases from V and 8 bases from J, with 18 bases between. Germline loops: CDR1 SGDLS, CDR2 YYNGEE. The CDR3 loop spans 16 amino acids. As DNA, the CDR3 is TGTGCCAGCAGCGTAGAGGGATCGGGGGGCGGATACATTCAGTACTTC. Translating it yields CASSVEGSGGGYIQYF.

V usage is TRBV9 and J usage is TRBJ1-6; D is possibly TRBD1 (6 bases). The germline V gene encodes CDR1 SGDLS and CDR2 YYNGEE. The V end lost 4 bases, the J end lost 7 bases, and 15 bases lay between the germline ends. The CDR3 consists of 15 residues. The CDR3 DNA follows: TGTGCCAGCAGCCCAACCAGTGACAGGAATTCACCCCTCCACTTT. This translates into CASSPTSDRNSPLHF.

J is TRBJ1-1 and V is TRBV10-2; a weak D match, TRBD1 (5 bases). In germline, CDR1 is WSHSY, CDR2 SAAADI. The CDR3 has 14 residues. The V end was cut by 8 bases, the J end by 5 bases, with 18 bases between. Here the CDR3 reads CASCERRGSTEAFF. CDR3 sequence (DNA): TGCGCCAGCTGCGAGAGGAGGGGATCGACTGAAGCTTTCTTT.

J is TRBJ2-3 and V is TRBV29-1; perhaps TRBD1 as D (5 bases). CDR1 is SQVTM and CDR2 is ANQGSEA in the germline V gene. With 1 base removed from V and 2 bases from J, the gap between germline ends came to 10 bases. The CDR3 runs 14 residues. Here the CDR3 reads CSVEGTRNTDTQYF. CDR3 coding DNA: TGCAGCGTTGAAGGGACAAGAAACACAGATACGCAGTATTTT.

The rearrangement joins TRBV18 to TRBJ1-2; no clear D gene. This CDR3 is built from 16 residues. Trimming pared 6 bases from V and 3 bases from J, leaving 20 bases between. CDR1 and CDR2 from the germline V gene are KGHSH and LQKENI. CDR3 in amino acids: CASSPVGPDYYYGYTF. DNA of the CDR3: TGTGCCAGCTCCCCGGTGGGCCCTGACTATTACTATGGCTACACCTTC.

This chain uses TRBV5-1 with TRBJ1-1, with D perhaps TRBD1 (6 bases). CDR1 is SGHRS, CDR2 YFSETQ, per germline. This CDR3 spans 15 amino acids. V was trimmed by 4 bases and J by 1 base, leaving 14 bases between them. CDR3 residues: CASSPGGGANTEAFF. Here the CDR3 DNA reads TGCGCCAGCAGCCCGGGAGGGGGGGCGAACACTGAAGCTTTCTTT. The variable domain in full, completed from reference TRBV5-1 and TRBJ1-1, reads KAGVTQTPRYLIKTRGQQVTLSCSPISGHRSVSWYQQTPGQGLQFLFEYFSETQRNKGNFPGRFSGRQFSNSRSEMNVSTLELGDSALYLCASSPGGGANTEAFFGQGTRLTVV.

The chain combines TRBV6-6 with TRBJ1-6; 9 bases fit TRBD1. V was clipped by 7 bases and J by 6 bases; unmatched bases: 10. The CDR3 consists of 16 residues. Per germline, CDR1 MNHNY and CDR2 SVGAGI (reference sequence). The CDR3 sequence is CASIANRGQGNSPLHF. CDR3 coding DNA: TGTGCCAGCATCGCAAACAGGGGGCAAGGTAATTCACCCCTCCACTTT.

The chain recombines TRBV7-2 with TRBJ1-2; D not certain. Germline V lookup: CDR1 SGHTA, CDR2 FQGNSA. V lost 10 bases to trimming and J lost 1 base, with 22 bases between them. This CDR3 has 16 amino acids. This CDR3 is CATTPGIGRDNYGYTF. The CDR3 DNA reads TGTGCCACCACACCCGGGATAGGGAGGGATAACTATGGCTACACCTTC.

V usage is TRBV7-9 and J usage is TRBJ2-3; perhaps TRBD1 as D (6 bases). The V gene's germline CDR1 is SEHNR and CDR2 FQNEAQ (reference sequence). CDR3 length equals 16 residues. The germline V and J ends were trimmed by 1 base and 3 bases, with 14 bases remaining between them. CDR3 region: CASSLGGGRLTDTQYF. CDR3 in DNA: TGTGCCAGCAGCTTAGGAGGGGGTCGCTTGACAGATACGCAGTATTTT.

This chain links TRBV27 with TRBJ1-6; D gene uncertain. Trimming stripped 8 bases from V and 6 bases from J, with 14 bases between. CDR3 size: 14 residues. Germline assignment: CDR1 MNHEY and CDR2 SMNVEV (reference sequence). The chain's CDR3 is CASATAGSNSPLHF. The CDR3 DNA reads as TGTGCCAGCGCGACCGCGGGGAGTAATTCACCCCTCCACTTT.

V and J are TRBV7-9 and TRBJ1-3, with a weak D call TRBD1 (6 bases). Germline V gene lookup returns CDR1 SEHNR and CDR2 FQNEAQ (reference sequence). V was clipped by 5 bases and J by 3 bases, with 11 bases between them. The CDR3 sequence is 14 residues long. CDR3 region: CASSPTGIGNTIYF. The DNA of the CDR3 is TGTGCCAGCAGCCCTACAGGGATTGGAAACACCATATATTTT.

The rearrangement uses TRBV7-2 and TRBJ2-5, with 7 bases fitting TRBD1. Per germline, CDR1 SGHTA and CDR2 FQGNSA. The J segment lost 5 bases and the V segment lost 4 bases, leaving 4 bases of the junction unmatched. The CDR3 has 13 amino acids. As DNA, the CDR3 is TGTGCCAGCAGCTCCACAGGGGTTGAGACCCAGTACTTC. This encodes CASSSTGVETQYF. The variable domain in full, completed from reference TRBV7-2 and TRBJ2-5, reads GAGVSQSPSNKVTEKGKDVELRCDPISGHTALYWYRQSLGQGLEFLIYFQGNSAPDKSGLPSDRFSAERTGGSVSTLTIQRTQQEDSAVYLCASSSTGVETQYFGPGTRLLVL.

The CDR3 coding sequence is TGTGCCAGCAGCCAGAACCCAGGGGAGGGCAATTCACCCCTCCACTTT. This translates into CASSQNPGEGNSPLHF. The V gene is TRBV14, the J gene TRBJ1-6; TRBD1 might be the D (6 bases). V lost 3 bases, J lost 7 bases, and 16 bases lay in between. The CDR3 is 16 amino acids. The germline V gene has CDR1 SGHDN and CDR2 FVKESK.

J is TRBJ2-7 and V is TRBV6-5; 7 nucleotides agree with TRBD1. CDR3 length equals 13 residues. The germline V gene encodes CDR1 MNHEY and CDR2 SVGAGI. Unmatched junction bases numbered 6, after V lost 6 bases and J lost 4 bases. The CDR3 sequence is CASRRTGLYEQYF. CDR3 DNA: TGTGCCAGCAGGCGGACAGGATTATACGAGCAGTACTTC.

The J gene is TRBJ1-5, the V gene TRBV2; D is undetermined. The CDR3 is 14 residues long. Trimming pared 3 bases from V and 1 base from J, leaving 7 bases between. Germline CDR1 and CDR2: SNHLY and FYNNEI. The CDR3 sequence is CASSDRSSNQPQHF. The CDR3 DNA reads TGTGCCAGCAGTGACAGGTCGAGCAATCAGCCCCAGCATTTT.